The 27 T cell receptor beta chains listed next were all sequenced from one sample in a study of regulatory T cells in long-lasting Graves disease (TCRdb year 2021). What this sample's time point label stands for: persistent/refractory GD, antithyroid drugs over 5 years with positive TRAb. For both TCR sequencing and RNA sequencing, RNA was extracted from PBMCs in TRIzol. The protocol used for the library was multiplex PCR. The instrument was an Illumina HiSeq 4000. iRepertoire HTBI primers and Arm-PCR amplification of CDR3 regions were used to construct TCR beta libraries. TCRdb reanalyzed the raw reads on its own, using fastp at Q25 for trimming and MiXCR for clone calling, and kept in-frame beta chains. Rows are combined by CDR3 protein, so each entry shows the most common genes and DNA. This sample comprises about 300,000 distinct CDR3 sequences, 22% of them detected only once. Roughly three fifths of the sample is taken by the ten largest.

Sequenced here: peripheral blood mononuclear cells (PBMCs), sampled when the disease was refractory, from a patient treated with antithyroid drugs. Receptors originate from a female donor with Graves disease.

The gene calls are TRBV20-1 and TRBJ2-7; the D gene is possibly TRBD2 (6 bases). This CDR3 region has 12 residues. Germline loops: CDR1 DFQATT, CDR2 SNEGSKA (reference sequence). Trimming removed 5 bases at V and 3 bases at J, with 11 bases between. The CDR3 nucleotides read TGCAGTGCTCCGGGACTTGACTACGAGCAGTACTTC. Translated: CSAPGLDYEQYF.

This clonotype has a handful of counts. The V and J genes are TRBV6-5 and TRBJ2-1, with unresolved D. The germline V and J ends were trimmed by 0 bases and 10 bases, with 10 bases remaining between them. CDR3 size: 13 residues. Germline V gene sequence: CDR1 MNHEY, CDR2 SVGAGI. CDR3 coding DNA: TGTGCCAGCAGTTACTCGGGCGGTCCAGAGCAGTTCTTC. Translating gives CASSYSGGPEQFF.

The chain employs TRBV7-2 and TRBJ1-1; the D gene is possibly TRBD1 (5 bases). The CDR3 totals 15 residues. Germline V gene lookup returns CDR1 SGHTA and CDR2 FQGNSA. With 1 base removed from V and 0 bases from J, the gap between germline ends came to 9 bases. This CDR3 reads CASSLVEGMNTEAFF. CDR3 nucleotide sequence: TGTGCCAGCAGCTTAGTCGAGGGGATGAACACTGAAGCTTTCTTT.

The chain carries TRBV4-1 and TRBJ2-5; 7 bases are a match to TRBD1. Germline V CDR1 and CDR2: MGHRA, YSYEKL. The CDR3 covers 14 residues. V was clipped by 2 bases and J by 3 bases; unmatched bases: 3. The CDR3: CASSQPGTEETQYF. The CDR3 coding sequence is TGCGCCAGCAGCCAACCCGGGACAGAAGAGACCCAGTACTTC.

This clonotype was picked up many times. The chain employs TRBV28 and TRBJ2-5; D gene unclear. Trimming took off 6 bases at V and 2 bases at J, with 10 bases between the two ends. There are 13 residues in the CDR3. CDR1 and CDR2 (germline): MDHEN, SYDVKM. This CDR3 is CASRPRRQETQYF. CDR3 DNA: TGTGCCAGCAGACCCCGCAGACAAGAGACCCAGTACTTC.

A few counts support this clonotype. The rearrangement joins TRBV19 to TRBJ1-2, with 7 bases matching TRBD1. CDR1 and CDR2 (germline): LNHDA, SQIVND (reference sequence). V was pared by 5 bases and J by 8 bases, with 14 bases of the junction left unmatched. The CDR3 has 15 amino acids. The CDR3 here is CASSGQRDSVRGYTF. The CDR3 bases are TGTGCCAGTAGTGGCCAACGGGACAGTGTGAGGGGCTACACCTTC.

Many counts were recorded for this clonotype. The chain has TRBV28 and TRBJ2-5; D gene unclear. Per the germline V gene, CDR1 is MDHEN and CDR2 is SYDVKM. CDR3 size: 14 residues. V was cut by 3 bases and J by 1 base, with 9 bases left in between. The CDR3 DNA reads TGTGCCAGCAGTTTCCGGACGGCCCAAGAGACCCAGTACTTC. This gives the protein CASSFRTAQETQYF.

The genes are TRBV2 and TRBJ2-5; D perhaps matches TRBD2 (6 bases). V shed 8 bases and J shed 2 bases, with 12 bases lying between them. From germline, CDR1 is SNHLY and CDR2 FYNNEI. This CDR3 spans 13 amino acids. This CDR3 is CASPRDLQETQYF. CDR3 bases: TGTGCCAGCCCCCGGGACTTACAAGAGACCCAGTACTTC.

J is TRBJ2-5 and V is TRBV5-5; D not certain. The CDR3 has 13 amino acids. The germline V gene encodes CDR1 SGHKS and CDR2 YYEKEE (reference sequence). Trimming cost V 2 bases and J 7 bases, with 12 bases left between them. CDR3 amino acids: CASSFDQWTTQYF. In DNA, the CDR3 is TGTGCCAGCAGCTTCGACCAGTGGACGACCCAGTACTTC.

This clonotype was found a few times. The genes are TRBV5-8 and TRBJ1-1, with D perhaps TRBD1 (6 bases). Germline CDR1 reads SGHTS; CDR2 reads YDEGEE. Trimming took off 5 bases at V and 3 bases at J, with 14 bases between the two ends. The CDR3 runs 14 residues. The CDR3 DNA reads TGTGCCAGCAGAGGGCAGGGGCAGTACACTGAAGCTTTCTTT. Translating it yields CASRGQGQYTEAFF.

This clonotype was counted at least ten times. The V call is TRBV27, the J call TRBJ1-6; 9 nucleotides align to TRBD1. Germline V CDR1 and CDR2: MNHEY, SMNVEV (reference sequence). The CDR3 runs to 18 residues. V shed 4 bases and J 8 bases; nucleotides not matched to a gene: 15. CDR3 protein: CASSSGLQGARSDSPLHF. In nucleotides, the CDR3 is TGTGCCAGCAGTTCAGGATTACAGGGGGCGCGCTCTGATTCACCCCTCCACTTT.

This clonotype was recorded a few times. The chain is built from TRBV29-1 and TRBJ2-7; D may be TRBD1 (6 bases). This CDR3 has 12 amino acids. Trimming stripped 8 bases from V and 1 base from J, with 12 bases between. In germline, CDR1 is SQVTM, CDR2 ANQGSEA. DNA for the CDR3: TGCAGCCTCCGGGACACGTCCTACGAGCAGTACTTC. It specifies CSLRDTSYEQYF.

This clonotype was observed a handful of times. V is TRBV20-1 and J is TRBJ2-5; the D gene is possibly TRBD1 (6 bases). Germline loops: CDR1 DFQATT, CDR2 SNEGSKA (reference sequence). The CDR3 is made up of 12 amino acids. The V end was cut by 6 bases, the J end by 3 bases, with 11 bases between. CDR3 sequence: CSAQKGEETQYF. CDR3 nucleotides: TGCAGTGCCCAGAAGGGGGAAGAGACCCAGTACTTC.

This clonotype was picked up one time. A much larger clone is a single base away; this may be a read error. The chain carries TRBV7-3 and TRBJ2-5; weak D call: TRBD1 (5 bases). Germline V gene sequence: CDR1 SGHTA, CDR2 FQGTGA. The CDR3 contains 13 residues. CDR3 DNA sequence: TGTGCCGGCAGGATAGACAGACAAGAGACCCAGTACTTC. Its protein product is CAGRIDRQETQYF.

This clonotype was seen many times. The chain carries TRBV7-2 and TRBJ2-7; 7 bases fit TRBD2. The V gene end was trimmed by 2 bases and the J gene end by 3 bases; junction bases not matched to a gene: 4. Germline V lookup: CDR1 SGHTA, CDR2 FQGNSA. The CDR3 is 14 residues long. DNA for the CDR3: TGTGCCAGCAGCTTAACTAGCGCCGACTACGAGCAGTACTTC. Translating it yields CASSLTSADYEQYF.

The chain has TRBV6-1 and TRBJ2-7, with 8 bases identical to TRBD1. The CDR3 spans 15 residues. The ends lost 7 bases at V and 0 bases at J; junction bases unmatched: 8. CDR1 and CDR2 from the germline V gene are MNHNS and SASEGT. For the CDR3, the DNA is TGTGCCAGCACCACCAAGGACAGGGCCTCCTACGAGCAGTACTTC. This codes for CASTTKDRASYEQYF.

CDR3 in DNA: TGTGCCACCAGTACCCTTGATGGGGACAGGCTCTACGAGCAGTACTTC. Residues: CATSTLDGDRLYEQYF. V gene TRBV15 combines with J gene TRBJ2-7, with TRBD1 matching over 8 bases. From germline, CDR1 is LNHNV and CDR2 YYDKDF (reference sequence). The V segment lost 6 bases and the J segment 3 bases; nucleotides outside the gene matches: 13. The CDR3 covers 16 residues.

Only a few counts were recorded for this clonotype. V gene TRBV6-5 combines with J gene TRBJ1-5; the D is unclear. Trimming left V 8 bases short and J 5 bases short, with 13 bases between. Germline CDR1 is MNHEY and CDR2 is SVGAGI. The CDR3 is 13 residues long. The CDR3 DNA sequence: TGTGCCAGCGGTTGGGCGGGCGATCAGCCCCAGCATTTT. This codes for CASGWAGDQPQHF.

This clonotype occurred many times. The V and J genes are TRBV28 and TRBJ2-5, with D perhaps matching TRBD2 (6 bases). Between the trimmed V and J ends, which lost 1 base and 5 bases, there was a span of 14 bases. Per the germline V gene, CDR1 is MDHEN and CDR2 is SYDVKM. This CDR3 contains 15 residues. This chain's CDR3 is CASSLSPGVRETQYF. CDR3 coding DNA: TGTGCCAGCAGTTTATCACCGGGAGTGAGGGAGACCCAGTACTTC.

The chain combines TRBV7-2 with TRBJ2-7; possibly TRBD2 for D (5 bases). From germline, CDR1 is SGHTA and CDR2 FQGNSA. The CDR3 is 14 residues long. The V gene lost 5 bases and the J gene lost 3 bases, with 14 bases spanning the gap. CDR3: CASSIWTGDYEQYF. CDR3 nucleotides: TGTGCCAGCAGCATATGGACTGGGGACTACGAGCAGTACTTC.

The rearrangement links TRBV3-1 to TRBJ2-7; perhaps TRBD2 as D (5 bases). This CDR3 comprises 14 residues. CDR1 LGHDT and CDR2 YNNKEL come from the germline V gene (reference sequence). V was pared by 2 bases and J by 3 bases, with 11 bases between. CDR3 sequence reads: CASSQPGMSYEQYF. The CDR3 DNA is TGTGCCAGCAGCCAACCCGGGATGAGCTACGAGCAGTACTTC.

A remark on this clonotype: The CDR3 ends on some other residue instead of the conserved phenylalanine or tryptophan, so this is likely a read error. J is TRBJ2-1 and V is TRBV29-1, with no clear D. There are 11 residues in the CDR3. V was cut by 7 bases and J by 5 bases, with 9 bases left in between. Germline assignment: CDR1 SQVTM and CDR2 ANQGSEA. The CDR3 DNA reads TGCAGCGCGAAAGTCAACAATGAGCAGTTCCTC. This encodes CSAKVNNEQFL.

This clonotype was observed a few times. The chain couples TRBV29-1 to TRBJ2-5; D might be TRBD2 (5 bases). In germline, CDR1 is SQVTM, CDR2 ANQGSEA. The CDR3 has 12 residues. V gave up 4 bases and J gave up 5 bases, with 11 bases separating them. CDR3: CSVGSSIETQYF. Written as DNA, the CDR3 is TGCAGCGTTGGATCTAGCATCGAGACCCAGTACTTC.

The V gene is TRBV27, the J gene TRBJ1-5, with TRBD1 matching over 7 bases. V dropped 4 bases and J dropped 12; count of bases not matched to a gene: 6. The CDR3 contains 12 residues. Germline V gives CDR1 MNHEY, CDR2 SMNVEV (reference sequence). CDR3 residues: CASSSTDRVQHF. CDR3 bases: TGTGCCAGCAGTTCGACCGACAGGGTCCAGCATTTT.

This clonotype was counted at least ten times. The genes are TRBV20-1 and TRBJ2-7; 13 bases line up with TRBD2. The trim removed 7 bases at V and 4 bases at J, leaving 10 bases unmatched. CDR1 and CDR2 (germline): DFQATT, SNEGSKA (reference sequence). The CDR3 runs 15 residues. The CDR3 nucleotides are TGCAGTGTCCTAATAGGACTAGCGGGAGTATACGAGCAGTACTTC. As protein: CSVLIGLAGVYEQYF.

At least ten counts were recorded for this clonotype. The V call is TRBV15, the J call TRBJ1-1; D is ambiguous. Germline V CDR1 and CDR2: LNHNV, YYDKDF (reference sequence). V lost 1 base and J 0 bases, leaving 6 bases between the germline ends. The CDR3 consists of 14 residues. The CDR3 coding sequence is TGTGCCACCAGCAGAGCCGGGATGAACACTGAAGCTTTCTTT. Translated, it gives CATSRAGMNTEAFF.

The chain couples TRBV10-3 to TRBJ2-7, with a possible D match to TRBD2 (6 bases). Germline V lookup: CDR1 ENHRY, CDR2 SYGVKD. Trimming shortened V by 5 bases and J by 0 bases, and 11 bases separated the two germline ends. The CDR3 spans 14 residues. CDR3 DNA sequence: TGTGCCATCAGTCCGGGACTGAGCTCCTACGAGCAGTACTTC. Its protein is CAISPGLSSYEQYF.